The 32 T cell receptor delta chains reported below all come from one sample, sequenced in a study of γδ T cells in repeated Plasmodium falciparum infection. Gammadelta T cells were flow-sorted from PBMC into Vgamma9/Vdelta2+ and Vdelta2-negative populations for bulk analysis. TCRdb re-called the multiplex PCR reads using CATT. Found here are 90,000 or so delta-chain clones, 0.8% to 1% of them singletons; the top ten hold more than 9%. The source material was gamma-delta T cells from blood. The source is a pool of human donors (malaria-infected and uninfected, not separated).

On this clone itself: TCRdb shows a much larger clone's protein in place of this DNA's translation, and the two differ at residue 11, likely through a read error; the protein shown is translated from the DNA. The CDR3 sequence: CACDQHFTGGLMADKLIF. The DNA for the CDR3 is TGTGCCTGTGACCAACATTTTACTGGGGGACTTATGGCCGATAAACTCATCTTT. The chain uses TRDV2 and TRDJ1; 9 bases map to TRDD3. The J gene was not available in TCRdb and was assigned here by matching the DNA to germline segments. From germline, CDR1 is GEAIGNYY and CDR2 EKD. This CDR3 region has 18 residues. V was clipped by 3 bases and J by 3 bases; unmatched bases: 16.

This clone was recorded many times. A far larger clone lies a single base away; this is likely a read error. The sample carries other DNA sequences with the same CDR3. This chain connects TRDV1 to TRDJ1, with 11 bases matching TRDD3. CDR3 length: 17 residues. In germline, CDR1 is TSWWSYY, CDR2 QGS. The CDR3 region has the DNA TGTGCTCTTGGGGTTCCTGGGGGATACTTGTACACCGATAAGCTCATCTTT. Translating it yields CALGVPGGYLYTDKLIF.

This clone has only a few counts. This DNA's translation and the protein TCRdb lists, from a much larger clone, do not match at residue 21, likely due to a read error; the protein shown is translated from the DNA. No J gene call was made, and the V gene is TRDV1; the D call of TRDD3 is as the table states it, not checked on the DNA. CDR1 is TSWWSYY, CDR2 QGS, per germline. This CDR3 spans 22 amino acids. CDR3 in amino acids: CALGEFTLGISKIHRYTDKLTF. The CDR3 DNA reads as TGTGCTCTTGGGGAATTCACGTTGGGGATCTCTAAGATACACCGGTACACCGATAAACTCACCTTT.

A remark on this clone: The translation of this DNA and the TCRdb protein of a much larger clone differ at residues 8 and 10, probably owing to a read error; the protein shown here is translated from the DNA. The chain has TRDV1 and TRDJ1, with 7 bases matching TRDD3. There are 19 residues in the CDR3. The V gene end was trimmed by 0 bases and the J gene end by 4 bases; junction bases not matched to a gene: 17. Germline assignment: CDR1 TSWWSYY and CDR2 QGS. The chain's CDR3 is CALGELGYWWIRDGDKLIF. The CDR3 nucleotides are TGTGCTCTTGGGGAACTGGGTTATTGGTGGATACGAGACGGCGATAAACTCATCTTT.

As to this clone: A far larger clone is off by one base, so a read error is likely. Other DNA sequences in this sample translate to the same CDR3. CDR3 residues: CACVLGDTDKLIF. CDR3 nucleotides: TGTGCCTGTGTACTGGGGGATACCGATAAGCTCATCTTT. No J gene was named, though the V gene is TRDV2; the D call of TRDD3 is as the table states it, not checked on the DNA. CDR3 length: 13 residues. Germline values: CDR1 GEAIGNYY, CDR2 EKD.

This clone was observed a few times. The protein held in TCRdb is that of a much larger clone and does not match this DNA's translation at residue 9, likely because of a read error; the protein shown is translated from the DNA. The chain is built from TRDV1 and TRDJ1; 8 bases fit TRDD3. Here the J gene was assigned by germline matching of the DNA, as TCRdb has none. This CDR3 is built from 19 residues. V trimming: 9 bases; J trimming: 3 bases; junction bases outside the gene matches: 24. CDR1 is TSWWSYY, CDR2 QGS, per germline. The CDR3 is CALRAVRSILGVGPDKLIF. Here the CDR3 DNA reads TGTGCTCTCCGGGCCGTTCGATCCATACTGGGGGTAGGCCCCGATAAACTCATCTTT.

This clone showed up many times. V usage is TRDV1 and J usage is TRDJ1, with 8 bases aligning to TRDD3. Germline CDR1 reads TSWWSYY; CDR2 reads QGS. Germline trimming cut 0 bases from V and 7 bases from J; bases unmatched to any gene: 25. This CDR3 is built from 21 residues. DNA for the CDR3: TGTGCTCTTGGGGAACTTAGAGCCCGATTGGTGGGGGATCCCCTGGAAGGTAAACTCATCTTT. Protein sequence: CALGELRARLVGDPLEGKLIF.

This clone was seen only a few times. The protein TCRdb gives is from a much larger clone and does not agree with this DNA's translation at residue 5, likely a read error; the protein shown here comes from the DNA. The rearrangement links TRDV1 to TRDJ1, with 9 bases aligning to TRDD3. Because TCRdb records no J gene, it was assigned here through a match of the DNA to germline. Per the germline V gene, CDR1 is TSWWSYY and CDR2 is QGS. This CDR3 has 18 amino acids. V gave up 3 bases and J gave up 1 base; unmatched junction bases: 12. CDR3 DNA: TGTGCTCTTGGGGACCCCCCCGGGTGGGGATACGCCACCGATAAACTCATCTTT. It encodes CALGDPPGWGYATDKLIF.

As concerns this clone: Translating this DNA gives a protein that differs at residue 5 from the TCRdb one, which belongs to a much larger clone; a read error is likely, and the protein shown is this translation. The V and J genes are TRDV2 and TRDJ1, with 13 positions matching TRDD3. The J gene was missing in TCRdb and was found by matching the end of the DNA to germline. J gave up 2 bases and V 3 bases, and 17 bases lay outside the gene matches. The germline V gene has CDR1 GEAIGNYY and CDR2 EKD. There are 20 residues in the CDR3. DNA for the CDR3: TGTGCCTGTGACCCCGGGGCGGACTGGGGGATACGCGGGAGGACCGATAAACTCATCTTT. This translates into CACDPGADWGIRGRTDKLIF.

Points on this clone: This likely stems from a read error, as it lies one base from a far larger clone. This sample includes further DNA sequences coding for the same CDR3. The genes are TRDV1 and TRDJ1; TRDD3 might be the D (10 bases). The J gene comes from matching the DNA to germline here; TCRdb lacks it. Germline CDR1 and CDR2: TSWWSYY and QGS. The CDR3 is 23 residues long. CDR3 protein: CALGDLPSYLGDIAHAYTDKLIF. The CDR3 nucleotides are TGTGCTCTTGGGGATCTCCCTTCCTACCTGGGGGATATAGCCCATGCGTACACTGATAAACTCATCTTT.

For this clone: The mismatch at residue 4 between this DNA's translation and the TCRdb protein of a much larger clone likely reflects a read error; the protein shown is translated from the DNA. The chain employs TRDV2 and TRDJ1, with TRDD3 identical over 9 bases. Germline matching of the DNA provided the J gene here, since TCRdb leaves it blank. There are 16 residues in the CDR3. V lost 5 bases and J lost 3; bases outside the gene matches: 12. CDR1 GEAIGNYY and CDR2 EKD come from the germline V gene. CDR3 nucleotides: TGTGCCTGTGGTTCACTGGGGGACGCCGTGGCCGATAAACTCATCTTT. Its protein product is CACGSLGDAVADKLIF.

A few counts support this clone. This likely traces to a read error, being one base from a far larger clone. The same CDR3 also results from other DNA sequences found in this sample. This rearrangement joins TRDV2 to TRDJ1; 7 bases are a match to TRDD3. The J gene, not given by TCRdb, was assigned here from a germline match of the nucleotide sequence. CDR3 length: 22 amino acids. The germline gives CDR1 GEAIGNYY, CDR2 EKD. V dropped 7 bases and J dropped 0; count of bases not matched to a gene: 31. The CDR3 bases are TGTGCCTGCGACGCGCTAGGAGATCGGGATACTATTCTCGCTTTGTACACCGATAAACTCATCTTT. Translation gives CACDALGDRDTILALYTDKLIF.

As regards this clone: The protein TCRdb gives is from a much larger clone and does not agree with this DNA's translation at residue 6, likely a read error; the protein shown here comes from the DNA. The chain couples TRDV2 to TRDJ1, with 7 bases matching TRDD3. The J gene is not listed in TCRdb, so it was assigned here from a DNA match to germline. Germline-derived CDR1 and CDR2 are GEAIGNYY and EKD. There are 16 residues in the CDR3. After removal of 3 bases from V and 0 bases from J, the junction contained 9 bases not matched to a gene. DNA of the CDR3: TGTGCCTGTGACTCCGCACTGGGGAACTACACCGATAAACTCATCTTT. Translating it yields CACDSALGNYTDKLIF.

On this clone itself: The protein recorded in TCRdb matches a much larger clone and deviates from this DNA's translation at residue 5, suggesting a read error; the protein here is obtained by translating the DNA. The chain employs TRDV1 and TRDJ1; maybe TRDD3 (5 bases). The CDR3 contains 12 residues. Between the trimmed V and J ends, which lost 5 bases and 3 bases, there was a span of 7 bases. CDR1 and CDR2 (germline): TSWWSYY, QGS. In DNA form, the CDR3 reads TGTGCTCTTGGGACGGGGGCCGATAAACTCATCTTT. Translation gives CALGTGADKLIF.

This clone has just a few counts. The protein TCRdb lists belongs to a much larger clone and differs from this DNA's translation at residue 15, which points to a read error; the protein shown is made from the DNA. Called V gene: TRDV1; the J gene was not called; TRDD3, the D gene given by the table, was not confirmed from the DNA. This CDR3 spans 16 amino acids. The V gene's germline CDR1 is TSWWSYY and CDR2 QGS. The CDR3: CALRKWGIYGTDKLTF. In DNA, the CDR3 is TGTGCTCTTAGGAAATGGGGGATTTATGGCACCGATAAACTCACCTTT.

This clone has more than one count but fewer than ten. A read error may explain this, as a much larger clone is one base away. The CDR3 coding sequence is TGTGCTCTTGGGGAAAGAACGTCCCCTCGGTGCGCACTCATCTTT. Its protein is CALGERTSPRCALIF. The V gene is TRDV1, the J gene TRDJ1; no clear D. V was cut by 2 bases and J by 10 bases, with 20 bases left in between. Germline CDR1 is TSWWSYY and CDR2 is QGS. The CDR3 sequence is 15 residues long.

As to this clone: TCRdb pairs this DNA with a much larger clone's protein that differs at residue 5, likely a read error; the protein shown was translated from the DNA. The CDR3 here is CALGGNIRTDKLIF. CDR3 bases: TGTGCTCTTGGGGGGAACATCAGGACCGATAAACTCATCTTT. The chain employs TRDV1 and TRDJ1, with unresolved D. Here the J gene was assigned by germline matching of the DNA, as TCRdb has none. The CDR3 totals 14 residues. CDR1 is TSWWSYY and CDR2 is QGS in the germline V gene. The ends were cut back, 4 bases at V and 2 bases at J, with 11 bases in the middle.

On this clone itself: TCRdb's protein, taken from a much larger clone, differs from this DNA's translation at residue 4, likely owing to a read error; the protein displayed comes from the DNA. The chain joins TRDV3 to TRDJ1, with TRDD3 matching over 10 bases. The CDR3 covers 16 residues. J was trimmed by 1 base and V by 1 base; bases with no gene match: 9. Germline V CDR1 and CDR2: TVYSNPD, GDNSRS (reference sequence). The CDR3 protein is CAFIFPWGIPTDKLIF. CDR3 in DNA: TGTGCCTTTATCTTCCCTTGGGGGATACCCACCGATAAACTCATCTTT.

As to this clone: This likely came from a read error, as a far larger clone is one base away. This specimen includes other DNA sequences encoding the same CDR3. The chain joins TRDV1 to TRDJ1; 9 bases match TRDD3. Here the J gene came from matching the DNA to germline, since TCRdb omits it. J gave up 3 bases and V 3 bases, and 41 bases lay outside the gene matches. The CDR3 runs to 27 residues. The V gene's germline CDR1 is TSWWSYY and CDR2 QGS. The CDR3 coding sequence is TGTGCTCTTGGGGAGCTGGGACCCTACTTTCCCCCGAAAACCGACTACTGGGGGGATACTAGTTCCGATAAACTCATCTTT. Amino acid sequence: CALGELGPYFPPKTDYWGDTSSDKLIF.

This clone appeared a few times. TCRdb assigns this DNA the protein of a much larger clone, which departs from its translation at residue 23; this likely reflects a read error, and the protein shown comes from translating the DNA. The V gene is TRDV1, but the J gene lacks a call; whether TRDD3, the table's D call, matches the DNA was not checked. This CDR3 region has 25 residues. CDR1 TSWWSYY and CDR2 QGS come from the germline V gene. CDR3 nucleotides: TGTGCTCTTGGGGAAGCGCCACCCCCGGCTTCCTACCCTTACTGGGGGCTGGAGTACACCGATAAACGCATCTTT. This codes for CALGEAPPPASYPYWGLEYTDKRIF.

The sample holds many counts of this clone. The genes are TRDV2 and TRDJ1; 8 nucleotides line up with TRDD3. CDR3 length equals 16 residues. V was pared by 3 bases and J by 9 bases, with 17 bases of the junction left unmatched. CDR1 and CDR2 (germline): GEAIGNYY, EKD. This chain's CDR3 is CACDRLSVLGVPELIF. The CDR3 nucleotides read TGTGCCTGTGACCGACTTTCCGTACTGGGGGTACCAGAACTCATCTTT.

In its sample, this clone was seen many times. The CDR3 spells CACDSLGTITHTDKLIF. The CDR3 DNA follows: TGTGCCTGTGACTCCCTGGGCACCATAACTCACACCGATAAACTCATCTTT. V is TRDV2 and J is TRDJ1; D perhaps matches TRDD3 (5 bases). Germline V gene lookup returns CDR1 GEAIGNYY and CDR2 EKD. This CDR3 region has 17 residues. Trimming stripped 3 bases from V and 0 bases from J, with 19 bases between.

Many counts were recorded for this clone. The chain has TRDV1 and TRDJ1, with 13 bases that match TRDD3. CDR1 TSWWSYY and CDR2 QGS come from the germline V gene. The CDR3 has 21 residues. V trimming: 6 bases; J trimming: 1 base; junction bases outside the gene matches: 20. The CDR3 here is CALGVSYVVYWGIRPTDKLIF. The CDR3 DNA is TGTGCTCTTGGTGTTTCCTACGTGGTGTACTGGGGGATACGACCCACCGATAAACTCATCTTT.

This clone was counted between two and nine times. The translation of this DNA and the TCRdb protein of a much larger clone differ at residue 10, probably owing to a read error; the protein shown here is translated from the DNA. This chain connects TRDV1 to TRDJ1; tentatively, D is TRDD3 (7 bases). This CDR3 has 19 residues. V was pared by 6 bases and J by 0 bases, with 26 bases between. CDR1 and CDR2 from the germline V gene are TSWWSYY and QGS. CDR3 sequence reads: CALGEYRNTRGYYTDKLIF. CDR3 DNA sequence: TGTGCTCTTGGAGAATATCGAAATACCCGGGGATATTACACCGATAAACTCATCTTT.

This clone was detected only a few times. TCRdb's protein for this DNA is that of a much larger clone and differs from the translation at residue 6, likely a read error; the protein shown is the DNA translation. The J gene is TRDJ1, the V gene TRDV2; D may be TRDD3 (6 bases). The J gene was not available in TCRdb and was assigned here by matching the DNA to germline segments. This CDR3 is 18 amino acids long. Trimming removed 0 bases from V and 0 bases from J, with 19 bases in between. Looked up from germline, CDR1 is GEAIGNYY and CDR2 is EKD. The CDR3 loop reads CACDTPGISVGYTDKLIF. DNA for the CDR3: TGTGCCTGTGACACCCCGGGGATTTCTGTGGGGTACACCGATAAACTCATCTTT.

This clone was counted a few times. TCRdb's entry gives the protein of a much larger clone, which mismatches this DNA's translation at residue 10, likely from a read error; the protein reported here is translated from the DNA. The chain carries TRDV2 and TRDJ1; TRDD3 agrees at 7 bases. No J segment appears in TCRdb, so it was assigned here by matching the sequence to germline. V lost 0 bases, J lost 2 bases, and 8 bases stayed unmatched. Germline V gene data show CDR1 as GEAIGNYY and CDR2 as EKD. CDR3 size: 16 residues. The chain's CDR3 is CACDTVGGGETDKLIF. The CDR3 DNA follows: TGTGCCTGTGACACCGTTGGGGGAGGGGAGACCGATAAACTCATCTTT.

This clone was seen a few times. The protein TCRdb lists belongs to a much larger clone and differs from this DNA's translation at residue 12, which points to a read error; the protein shown is made from the DNA. The chain links TRDV1 to TRDJ1, with TRDD3 matching 11 bases. TCRdb records no J gene; here it was assigned by comparing the DNA to germline. J was trimmed by 1 base and V by 2 bases; bases with no gene match: 9. CDR1 is TSWWSYY, CDR2 QGS, per germline. The CDR3 is 18 amino acids. CDR3 DNA sequence: TGTGCTCTTGGGGAAGTGGCTCTGGGGGATACCGGCACCGATAAACTCATCTTT. Its protein product is CALGEVALGDTGTDKLIF.

This clone has more than one count but fewer than ten. This likely traces to a read error, being one base from a far larger clone. Other DNA sequences in this sample translate to the same CDR3. The chain employs TRDV1 and TRDJ1; D tentatively fits TRDD1 or TRDD3 (5 bases each). TCRdb records no J gene; here it was assigned by comparing the DNA to germline. This CDR3 is 16 amino acids long. Germline V lookup: CDR1 TSWWSYY, CDR2 QGS. The CDR3 is CALGEEEISLTDKLIF. Written as DNA, the CDR3 is TGTGCGCTTGGGGAAGAAGAAATCTCTCTTACCGATAAACTCATCTTT.

In its sample, this clone was seen a few times. The protein given by TCRdb reflects a much larger clone and differs at residue 19 from this DNA's translation, likely from a read error; the protein shown is the DNA's translation. The CDR3 region has the DNA TGTGCCTGTGATAGGTTCTTAATACTGGGGGATACGCGCTCCTGGGACACCCGACGGATGTTTTTC. Encoded protein: CACDRFLILGDTRSWDTRRMFF. The chain has TRDV2 and TRDJ3; 13 nucleotides match TRDD3. TCRdb supplies no J gene; here it was assigned by aligning the nucleotide sequence to germline. This CDR3 spans 22 amino acids. Germline CDR1 GEAIGNYY, CDR2 EKD.

In its sample, this clone was seen many times. The chain is built from TRDV1 and TRDJ1, with 7 bases fitting TRDD3. The ends lost 5 bases at V and 0 bases at J; junction bases unmatched: 18. The CDR3 is 19 amino acids. Germline assignment: CDR1 TSWWSYY and CDR2 QGS. CDR3 nucleotides: TGTGCTCTTGGGAATAAATTTCCTCCCTGGGGGCAGTACACCGATAAACTCATCTTT. Residues: CALGNKFPPWGQYTDKLIF.

For this clone: The protein that TCRdb holds for this DNA derives from a much larger clone and differs from the translated DNA at residue 11, which likely indicates a read error; the protein shown here is translated from the DNA. The chain uses TRDV1 and TRDJ1; 11 bases line up with TRDD3. Trimming at V came to 1 base and at J to 0 bases, leaving 7 bases not matched to a gene. Germline V lookup: CDR1 TSWWSYY, CDR2 QGS. The CDR3 runs to 18 residues. The CDR3 DNA sequence: TGTGCTCTTGGGGAACACTGGGGGATATTACCGTACACCGATAAACTCATCTTT. Translating gives CALGEHWGILPYTDKLIF.

By its share, this clone is medium-sized. The same CDR3 arises from other DNA sequences in this sample as well. J is TRDJ1 and V is TRDV2, with 7 bases aligning to TRDD3. V shed 0 bases and J 0 bases; nucleotides not matched to a gene: 21. Germline-derived CDR1 and CDR2 are GEAIGNYY and EKD. The CDR3 totals 21 residues. CDR3 sequence reads: CACDTKALGIGLDPYTDKLIF. The CDR3 bases are TGTGCCTGTGACACCAAGGCACTGGGGATCGGGCTGGACCCGTACACCGATAAACTCATCTTT.